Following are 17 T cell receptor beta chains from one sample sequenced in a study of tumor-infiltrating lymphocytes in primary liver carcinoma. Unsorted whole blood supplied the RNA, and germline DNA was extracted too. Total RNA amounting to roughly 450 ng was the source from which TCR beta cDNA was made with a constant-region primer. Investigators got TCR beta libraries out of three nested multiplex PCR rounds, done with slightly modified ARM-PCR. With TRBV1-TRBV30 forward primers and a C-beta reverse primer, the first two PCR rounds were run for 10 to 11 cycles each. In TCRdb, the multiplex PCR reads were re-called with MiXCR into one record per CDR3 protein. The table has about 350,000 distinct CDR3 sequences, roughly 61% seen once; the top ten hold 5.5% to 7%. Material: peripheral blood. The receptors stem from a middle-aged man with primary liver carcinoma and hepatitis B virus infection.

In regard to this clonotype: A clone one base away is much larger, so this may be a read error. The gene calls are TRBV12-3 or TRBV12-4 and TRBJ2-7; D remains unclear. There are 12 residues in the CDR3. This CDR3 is CTSSFTGYEQYF. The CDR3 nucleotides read TGTACCAGCAGTTTTACTGGCTACGAGCAGTACTTC.

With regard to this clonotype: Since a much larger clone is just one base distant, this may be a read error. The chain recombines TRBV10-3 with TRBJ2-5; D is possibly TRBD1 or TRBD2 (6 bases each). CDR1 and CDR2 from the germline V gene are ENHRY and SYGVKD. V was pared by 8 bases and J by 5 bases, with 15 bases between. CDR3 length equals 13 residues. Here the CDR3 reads CAIGGHGGETQYF. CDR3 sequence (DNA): TGTGCCATCGGGGGGCATGGTGGCGAGACCCAGTACTTC.

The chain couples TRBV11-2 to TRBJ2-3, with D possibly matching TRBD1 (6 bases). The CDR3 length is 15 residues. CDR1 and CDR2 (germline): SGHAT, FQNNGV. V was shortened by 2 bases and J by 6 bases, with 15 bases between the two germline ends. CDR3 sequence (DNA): TGTGCCAGCAGCTTACCATGGCAGGGGCCGGATACGCAGTATTTT. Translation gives CASSLPWQGPDTQYF.

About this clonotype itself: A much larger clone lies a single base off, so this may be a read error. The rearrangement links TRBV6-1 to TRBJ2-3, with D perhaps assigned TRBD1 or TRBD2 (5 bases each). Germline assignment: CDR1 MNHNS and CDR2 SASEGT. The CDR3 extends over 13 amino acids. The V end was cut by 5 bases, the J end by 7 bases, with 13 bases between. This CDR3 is CASSPEGPNTQYF. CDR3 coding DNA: TGTGCCAGCAGTCCCGAGGGGCCTAATACGCAGTATTTT.

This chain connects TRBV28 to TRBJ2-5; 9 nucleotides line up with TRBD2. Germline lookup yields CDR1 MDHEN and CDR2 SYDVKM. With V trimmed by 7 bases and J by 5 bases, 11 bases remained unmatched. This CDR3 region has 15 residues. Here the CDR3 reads CASIGAGGPSETQYF. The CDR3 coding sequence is TGTGCCAGCATAGGGGCGGGAGGGCCCTCGGAGACCCAGTACTTC.

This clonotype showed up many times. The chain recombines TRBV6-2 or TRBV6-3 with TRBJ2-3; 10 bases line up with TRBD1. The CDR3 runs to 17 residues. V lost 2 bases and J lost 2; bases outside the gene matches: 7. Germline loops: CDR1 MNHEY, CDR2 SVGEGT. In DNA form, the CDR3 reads TGTGCCAGCAGTTACACAAGGGACAGGGGATACACAGATACGCAGTATTTT. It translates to CASSYTRDRGYTDTQYF.

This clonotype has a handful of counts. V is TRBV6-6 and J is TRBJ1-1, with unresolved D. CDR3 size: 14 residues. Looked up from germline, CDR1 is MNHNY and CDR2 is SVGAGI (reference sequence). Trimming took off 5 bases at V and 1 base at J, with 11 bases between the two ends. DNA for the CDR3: TGTGCCAGCAGTGTAACAGAAGGGAACACTGAAGCTTTCTTT. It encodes CASSVTEGNTEAFF.

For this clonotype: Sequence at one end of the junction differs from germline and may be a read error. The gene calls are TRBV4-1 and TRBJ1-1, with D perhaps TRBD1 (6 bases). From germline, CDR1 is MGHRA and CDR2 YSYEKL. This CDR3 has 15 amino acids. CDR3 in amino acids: CASSQGRTVHTEVFF. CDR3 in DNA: TGCGCCAGCAGCCAAGGTAGGACAGTCCACACTGAAGTTTTCTTT.

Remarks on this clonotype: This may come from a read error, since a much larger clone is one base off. This CDR3 is CASSEEPRTWELFF. The CDR3 coding sequence is TGTGCCAGCAGTGAAGAGCCTCGCACCTGGGAGCTGTTTTTT. This chain uses TRBV6-1 with TRBJ2-2; no clear D. Germline CDR1 and CDR2: MNHNS and SASEGT. The CDR3 totals 14 residues.

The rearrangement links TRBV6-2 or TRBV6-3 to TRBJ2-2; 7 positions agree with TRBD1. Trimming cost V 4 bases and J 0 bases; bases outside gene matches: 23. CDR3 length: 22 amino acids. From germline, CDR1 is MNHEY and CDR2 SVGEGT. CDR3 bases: TGTGCCAGCAGTTCAACCCGGGGACAGTCCTGGGCGAAGGCTCCGAACACCGGGGAGCTGTTTTTT. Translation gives CASSSTRGQSWAKAPNTGELFF.

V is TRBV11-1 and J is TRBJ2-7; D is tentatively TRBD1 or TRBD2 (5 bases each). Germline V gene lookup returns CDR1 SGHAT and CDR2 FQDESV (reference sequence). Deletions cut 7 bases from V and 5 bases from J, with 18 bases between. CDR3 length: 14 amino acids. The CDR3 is CASIPWGNTHEQYF. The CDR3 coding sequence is TGTGCCAGCATCCCGTGGGGGAACACCCACGAGCAGTACTTC.

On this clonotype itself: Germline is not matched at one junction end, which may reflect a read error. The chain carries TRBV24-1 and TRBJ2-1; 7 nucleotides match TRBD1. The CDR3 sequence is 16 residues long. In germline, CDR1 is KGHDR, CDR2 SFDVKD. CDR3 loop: CATSGLGQAGYSEQFF. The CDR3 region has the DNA TGTGCCACCAGTGGCCTAGGACAGGCTGGTTACAGTGAGCAGTTCTTC.

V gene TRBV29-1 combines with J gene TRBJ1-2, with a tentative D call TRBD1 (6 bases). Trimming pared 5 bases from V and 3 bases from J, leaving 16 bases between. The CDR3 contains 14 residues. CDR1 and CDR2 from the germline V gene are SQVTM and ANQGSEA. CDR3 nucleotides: TGCAGCGTTACATCGGACAGTATGCACTATGGCTACACCTTC. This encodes CSVTSDSMHYGYTF.

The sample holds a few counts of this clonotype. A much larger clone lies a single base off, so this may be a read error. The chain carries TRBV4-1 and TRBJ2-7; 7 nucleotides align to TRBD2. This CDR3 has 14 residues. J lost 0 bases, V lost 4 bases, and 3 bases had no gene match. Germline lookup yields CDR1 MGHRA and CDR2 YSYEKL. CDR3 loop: CASSRASGSYEQYF. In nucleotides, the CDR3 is TGCGCCAGCAGCCGGGCTAGCGGCTCCTACGAGCAGTACTTC.

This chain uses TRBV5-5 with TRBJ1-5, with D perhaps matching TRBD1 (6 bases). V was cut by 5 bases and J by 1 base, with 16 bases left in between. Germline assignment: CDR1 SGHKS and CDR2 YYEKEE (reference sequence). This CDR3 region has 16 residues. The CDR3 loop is CASSVDSPGSNQPQHF. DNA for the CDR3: TGTGCCAGCAGTGTGGACAGCCCGGGAAGCAATCAGCCCCAGCATTTT. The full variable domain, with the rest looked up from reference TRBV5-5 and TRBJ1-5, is DAGVTQSPTHLIKTRGQQVTLRCSPISGHKSVSWYQQVLGQGPQFIFQYYEKEERGRGNFPDRFSARQFPNYSSELNVNALLLGDSALYLCASSVDSPGSNQPQHFGDGTRLSIL.

The CDR3 sequence is CIADRLTQETQYF. The DNA for the CDR3 is TGCATCGCCGATCGACTAACGCAAGAGACCCAGTACTTC. The rearrangement links TRBV29-1 to TRBJ2-5; D possibly corresponds to TRBD2 (5 bases). This CDR3 is built from 13 residues. Per the germline V gene, CDR1 is SQVTM and CDR2 is ANQGSEA.

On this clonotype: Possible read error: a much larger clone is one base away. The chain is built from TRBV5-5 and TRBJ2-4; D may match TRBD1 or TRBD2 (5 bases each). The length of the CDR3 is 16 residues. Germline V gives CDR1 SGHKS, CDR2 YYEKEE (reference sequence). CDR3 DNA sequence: TGTGCCAGCAGCCTTCTAAGACAGCTAGCCAAAAACATTCGGTACTTC. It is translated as CASSLLRQLAKNIRYF.